The T cell receptor (beta chain) under discussion was sequenced for a study of tumor-infiltrating lymphocytes in primary liver carcinoma. Study-level information: The neoplasms were of stage T1-T3 N0M0, with dimensions of about 4.2 to 11 cm across. Study conclusions and caveats: The study found only about 7.5-24% of top clones in all five tumor regions.

A remark on this clonotype: The antigen remains unidentified. One end of the junction fails to match germline, which may point to a read error.

Priming with a constant-region primer yielded TCR beta cDNA from 450 to 600 ng total RNA. ARM-PCR, slightly modified, supplied the TCR beta libraries through three nested multiplex PCR rounds. PCR rounds one and two used TRBV1-TRBV30 forward primers with a C-beta reverse primer for around 9 cycles each. TCRdb called the multiplex PCR reads again in MiXCR, with one record for every CDR3 protein. The repertoire has about 78,000 distinct CDR3 sequences, 60% to 80% of them found once; the top ten carry roughly 13%. CDR1 is SGHVS, CDR2 FQNEAQ, per germline. The CDR3 has 13 amino acids. RNA and DNA were co-extracted from roughly 20-30 mg of unsorted bulk tissue.

The sequenced sample was liver tumor tissue from sampling region 4. As to subset: tumor region T4, right-lateral pole. This TCR came from a woman in her fifties or sixties with primary liver carcinoma and hepatitis B virus infection. The V call is TRBV7-8, the J call TRBJ1-1; unclear D gene. CDR3 amino acids: CTSSWEGVTEAFF. In DNA, the CDR3 is TGTACCAGCAGCTGGGAGGGCGTAACTGAAGCTTTCTTT.